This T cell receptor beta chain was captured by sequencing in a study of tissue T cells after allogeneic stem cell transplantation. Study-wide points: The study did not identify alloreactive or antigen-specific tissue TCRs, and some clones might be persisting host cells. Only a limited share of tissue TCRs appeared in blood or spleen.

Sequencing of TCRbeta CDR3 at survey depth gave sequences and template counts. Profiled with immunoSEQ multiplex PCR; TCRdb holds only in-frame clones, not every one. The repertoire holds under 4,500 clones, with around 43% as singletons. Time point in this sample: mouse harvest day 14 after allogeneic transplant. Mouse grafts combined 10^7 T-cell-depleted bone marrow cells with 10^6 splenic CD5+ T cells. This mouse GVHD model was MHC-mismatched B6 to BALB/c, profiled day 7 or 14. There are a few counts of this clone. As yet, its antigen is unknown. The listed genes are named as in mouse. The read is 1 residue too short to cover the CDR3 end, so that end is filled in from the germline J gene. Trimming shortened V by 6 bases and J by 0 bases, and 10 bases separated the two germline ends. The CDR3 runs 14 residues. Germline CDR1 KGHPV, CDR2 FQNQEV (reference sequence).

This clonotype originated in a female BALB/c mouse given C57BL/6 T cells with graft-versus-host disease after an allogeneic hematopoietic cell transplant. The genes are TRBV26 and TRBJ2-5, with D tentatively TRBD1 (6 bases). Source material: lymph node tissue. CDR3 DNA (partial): TGTGCCAGCAGACGGGACAATAACCAAGACACCCAGTAC. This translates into CASRRDNNQDTQY. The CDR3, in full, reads CASRRDNNQDTQYF.